The entry that follows covers one T cell receptor (beta chain) sequence. PCR was performed using 60 Vbeta and 13 Jbeta primers. TCRdb's table, derived via immunoSEQ multiplex PCR, lists solely in-frame clones and lacks some. This sample carries some 160,000 clones, around 77% of them seen once, and the ten largest clones take 1.5% to 2%. This entry is derived from a study of cytomegalovirus exposure and HLA in healthy donors. The sequence was obtained from a woman in her 30s in good health and CMV-seronegative. Sequenced input: PBMCs.

Here the CDR3 reads CASSGETGYNQPQHF. The CDR3 DNA follows: TGTGCCAGCAGCGGAGAAACAGGGTACAATCAGCCCCAGCATTTT. V is TRBV6-5 and J is TRBJ1-5; tentatively, D is TRBD1 (6 bases). The V end lost 6 bases, the J end lost 3 bases, and 15 bases lay between the germline ends. From germline, CDR1 is MNHEY and CDR2 SVGAGI. The CDR3 runs 15 residues.